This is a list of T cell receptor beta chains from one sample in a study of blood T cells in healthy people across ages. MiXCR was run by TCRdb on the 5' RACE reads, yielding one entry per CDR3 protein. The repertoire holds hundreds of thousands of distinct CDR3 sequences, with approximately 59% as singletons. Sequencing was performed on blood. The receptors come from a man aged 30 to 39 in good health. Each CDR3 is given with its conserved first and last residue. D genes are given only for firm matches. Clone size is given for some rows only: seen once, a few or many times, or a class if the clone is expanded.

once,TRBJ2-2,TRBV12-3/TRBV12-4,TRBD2,TGTGCCAGCAGTTTAGAGCGGGGTGGGACCGGGGAGCTGTTTTTT,CASSLERGGTGELFF
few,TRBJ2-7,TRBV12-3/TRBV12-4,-,TGTGCCAGCAGTGGCGGACGGAGCTACGAGCAGTACTTC,CASSGGRSYEQYF
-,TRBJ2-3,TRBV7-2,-,TGTGCCAGCAGCTTAGAGGCTAGCCGAGGTTATACGCAGTATTTT,CASSLEASRGYTQYF
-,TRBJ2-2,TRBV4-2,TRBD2,TGTGCCAGCAAGGGCGGGGGGGCCACCGGGGAGCTGTTTTTT,CASKGGGATGELFF
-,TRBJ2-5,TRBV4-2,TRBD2,TGTGCCAGCAGCCAGGGGACTAGGAAAGAGACCCAGTACTTC,CASSQGTRKETQYF
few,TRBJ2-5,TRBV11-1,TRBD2,TGTGCCAGCAGCTTACAAGCGGGGATACAAGAGACCCAGTACTTC,CASSLQAGIQETQYF
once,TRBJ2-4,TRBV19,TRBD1,TGTGCCAGTAGTTGGGACAGGGAGACCAAAAACATTCAGTACTTC,CASSWDRETKNIQYF
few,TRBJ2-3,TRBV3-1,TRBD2,TGTGCCAGCAGCCAAGGACTAGCAGGAGATACGCAGTATTTT,CASSQGLAGDTQYF
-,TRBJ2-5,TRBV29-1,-,TGCAGCGTGGGTGGAAGGTTCCAGGGTTACGAAGAGACCCAGTACTTC,CSVGGRFQGYEETQYF
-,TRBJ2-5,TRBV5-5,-,TGCGCCAGCAGCTTGGAGGCGGCAGTACGGACCCAGTACTTC,CASSLEAAVRTQYF
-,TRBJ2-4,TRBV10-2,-,TGCGCCAGCAGTGAGTCGGAGCGGCTACTAGCCAAAAACATTCAGTACTTC,CASSESERLLAKNIQYF
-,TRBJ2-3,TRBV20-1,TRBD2,TGCAGTGCTAGAGATTCCGGGGGGGCAGGAACAGATACGCAGTATTTT,CSARDSGGAGTDTQYF
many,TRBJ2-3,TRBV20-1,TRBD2,TGCAGTGCTAGAGCCGGGACTAGCGGCACAGATACGCAGTATTTT,CSARAGTSGTDTQYF
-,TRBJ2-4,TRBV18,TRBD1,TGTGCCAGCTCACAGAAGACAGGGGGCGGGAAGCAGTACTTC,CASSQKTGGGKQYF
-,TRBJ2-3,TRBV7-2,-,TGTGCCAGCAGCTTAGGTTTGGTCCCTAGCACAGATACGCAGTATTTT,CASSLGLVPSTDTQYF
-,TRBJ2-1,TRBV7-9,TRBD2,TGTGCCAGCAGCTTGAGAACCGGGACTATGAGTGAGCAGTTCTTC,CASSLRTGTMSEQFF
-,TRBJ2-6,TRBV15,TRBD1,TGTGCCGCCGGGACAGCGAGTCGAGGGGCCAACGTCCTGACTTTC,CAAGTASRGANVLTF
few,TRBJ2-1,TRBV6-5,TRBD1,TGTGCCAGCAGTCGACAGGGGATCGATGAGCAGTTCTTC,CASSRQGIDEQFF